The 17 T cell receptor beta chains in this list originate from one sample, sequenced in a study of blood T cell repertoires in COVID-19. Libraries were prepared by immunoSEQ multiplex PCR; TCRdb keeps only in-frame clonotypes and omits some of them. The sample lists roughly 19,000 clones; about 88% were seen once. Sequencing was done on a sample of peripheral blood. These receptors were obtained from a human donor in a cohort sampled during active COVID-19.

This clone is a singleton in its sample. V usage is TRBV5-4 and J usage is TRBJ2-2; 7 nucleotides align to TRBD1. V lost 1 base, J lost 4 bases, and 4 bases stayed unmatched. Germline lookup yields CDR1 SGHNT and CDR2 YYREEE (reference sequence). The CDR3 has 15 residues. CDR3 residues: CASSLKGGGTGELFF. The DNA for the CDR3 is TGTGCCAGCAGCTTGAAAGGGGGCGGCACCGGGGAGCTGTTTTTT. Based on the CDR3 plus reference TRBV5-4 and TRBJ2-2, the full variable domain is ETGVTQSPTHLIKTRGQQVTLRCSSQSGHNTVSWYQQALGQGPQFIFQYYREEENGRGNFPPRFSGLQFPNYSSELNVNALELDDSALYLCASSLKGGGTGELFFGEGSRLTVL.

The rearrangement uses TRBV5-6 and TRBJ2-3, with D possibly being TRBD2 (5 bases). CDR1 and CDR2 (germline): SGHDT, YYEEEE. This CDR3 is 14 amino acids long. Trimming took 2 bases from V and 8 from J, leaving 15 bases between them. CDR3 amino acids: CASSLLGGGFTQYF. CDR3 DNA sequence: TGTGCCAGCAGCTTACTAGGTGGAGGATTTACGCAGTATTTT.

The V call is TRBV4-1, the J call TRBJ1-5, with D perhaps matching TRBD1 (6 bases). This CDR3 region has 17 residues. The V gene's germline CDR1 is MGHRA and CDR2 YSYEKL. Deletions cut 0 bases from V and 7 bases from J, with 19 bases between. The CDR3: CASSQDWGGALDQPQHF. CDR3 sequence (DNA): TGCGCCAGCAGCCAAGATTGGGGGGGGGCCCTTGACCAGCCCCAGCATTTT.

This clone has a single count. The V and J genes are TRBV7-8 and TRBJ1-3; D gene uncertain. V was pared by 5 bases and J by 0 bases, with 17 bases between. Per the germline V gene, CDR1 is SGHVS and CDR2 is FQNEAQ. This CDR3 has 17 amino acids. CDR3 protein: CASSPKRVDTSGNTIYF. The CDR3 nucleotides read TGTGCCAGCAGCCCCAAGCGGGTCGACACCTCTGGAAACACCATATATTTT. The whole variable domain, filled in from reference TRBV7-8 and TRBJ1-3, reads GAGVSQSPRYKVAKRGQDVALRCDPISGHVSLFWYQQALGQGPEFLTYFQNEAQLDKSGLPSDRFFAERPEGSVSTLKIQRTQQEDSAVYLCASSPKRVDTSGNTIYFGEGSWLTVV.

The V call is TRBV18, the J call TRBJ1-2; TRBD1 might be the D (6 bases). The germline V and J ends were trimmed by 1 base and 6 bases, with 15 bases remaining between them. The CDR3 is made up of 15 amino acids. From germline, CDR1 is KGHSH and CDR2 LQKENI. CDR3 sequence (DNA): TGTGCCAGCTCACCACTAGCTCCCCCAGGGGATGGCTACACCTTC. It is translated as CASSPLAPPGDGYTF.

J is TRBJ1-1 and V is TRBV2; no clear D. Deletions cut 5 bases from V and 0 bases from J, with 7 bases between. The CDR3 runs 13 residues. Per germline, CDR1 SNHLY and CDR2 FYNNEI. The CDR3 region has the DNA TGTGCCAGCAGTACCAGGATGAACACTGAAGCTTTCTTT. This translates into CASSTRMNTEAFF.

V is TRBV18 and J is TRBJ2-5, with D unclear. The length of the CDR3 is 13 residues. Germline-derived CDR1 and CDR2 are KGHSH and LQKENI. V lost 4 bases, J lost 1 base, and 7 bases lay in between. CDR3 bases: TGTGCCAGCTCACGTTCCGTCCAAGAGACCCAGTACTTC. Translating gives CASSRSVQETQYF.

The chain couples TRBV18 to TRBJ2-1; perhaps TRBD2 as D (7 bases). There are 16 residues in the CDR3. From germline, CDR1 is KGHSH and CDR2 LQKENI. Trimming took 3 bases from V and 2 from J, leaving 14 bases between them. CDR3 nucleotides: TGTGCCAGCTCACCTCTGGGGGGGGCGACCTACAATGAGCAGTTCTTC. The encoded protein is CASSPLGGATYNEQFF.

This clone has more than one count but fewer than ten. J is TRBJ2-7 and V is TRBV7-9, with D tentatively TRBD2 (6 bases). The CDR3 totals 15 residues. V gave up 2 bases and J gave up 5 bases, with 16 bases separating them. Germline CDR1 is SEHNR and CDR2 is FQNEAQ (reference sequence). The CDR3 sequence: CASSLLGGHRDEQYF. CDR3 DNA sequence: TGTGCCAGCAGCTTACTAGGAGGGCACCGTGACGAGCAGTACTTC.

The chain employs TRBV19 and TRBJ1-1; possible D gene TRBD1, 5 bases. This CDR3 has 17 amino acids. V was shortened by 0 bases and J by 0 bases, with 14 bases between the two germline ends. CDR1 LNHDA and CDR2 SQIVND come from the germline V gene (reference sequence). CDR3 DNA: TGTGCCAGTAGTATAGACTCCGGCAGGGCAATGAACACTGAAGCTTTCTTT. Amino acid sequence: CASSIDSGRAMNTEAFF.

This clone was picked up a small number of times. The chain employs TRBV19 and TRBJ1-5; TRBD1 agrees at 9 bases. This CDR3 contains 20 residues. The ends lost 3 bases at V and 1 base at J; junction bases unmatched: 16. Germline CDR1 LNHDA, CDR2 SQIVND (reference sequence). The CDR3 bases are TGTGCCAGTAGTATTGGGGCTTCGGGACAGGGCGTCCGGAGCAATCAGCCCCAGCATTTT. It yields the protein CASSIGASGQGVRSNQPQHF.

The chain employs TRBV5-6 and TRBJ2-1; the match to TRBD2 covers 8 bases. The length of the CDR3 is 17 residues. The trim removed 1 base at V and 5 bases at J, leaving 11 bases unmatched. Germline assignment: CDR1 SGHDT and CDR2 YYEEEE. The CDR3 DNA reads TGTGCCAGCAGCTTGACGTATGAGCGGGGGATAAACAATGAGCAGTTCTTC. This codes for CASSLTYERGINNEQFF.

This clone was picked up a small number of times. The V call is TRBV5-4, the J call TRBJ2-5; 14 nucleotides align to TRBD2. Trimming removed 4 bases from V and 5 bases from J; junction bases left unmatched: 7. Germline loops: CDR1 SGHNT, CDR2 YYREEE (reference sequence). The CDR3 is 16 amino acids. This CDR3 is CASSRGLAGVGETQYF. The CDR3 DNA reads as TGTGCCAGCAGCCGGGGACTAGCGGGGGTTGGGGAGACCCAGTACTTC.

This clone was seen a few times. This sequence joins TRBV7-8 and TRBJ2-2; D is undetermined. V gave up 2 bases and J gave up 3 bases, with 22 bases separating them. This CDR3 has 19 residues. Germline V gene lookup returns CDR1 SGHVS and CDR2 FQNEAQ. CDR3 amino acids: CASSLLTALEVEDTGELFF. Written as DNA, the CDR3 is TGTGCCAGCAGCTTACTGACTGCCTTAGAGGTAGAGGACACCGGGGAGCTGTTTTTT.

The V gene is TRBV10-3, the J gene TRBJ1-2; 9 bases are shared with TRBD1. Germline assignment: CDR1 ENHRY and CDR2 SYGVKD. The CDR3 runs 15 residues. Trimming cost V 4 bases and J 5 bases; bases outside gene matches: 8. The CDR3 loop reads CAISAARDREYGYTF. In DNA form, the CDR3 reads TGTGCCATCAGTGCCGCCCGGGACAGGGAGTATGGCTACACCTTC.

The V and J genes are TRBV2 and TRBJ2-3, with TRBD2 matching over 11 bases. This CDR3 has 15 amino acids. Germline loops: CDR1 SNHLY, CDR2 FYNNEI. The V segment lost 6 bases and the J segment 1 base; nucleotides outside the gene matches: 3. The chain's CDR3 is CASRKTSGGTDTQYF. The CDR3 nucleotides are TGTGCCAGCAGAAAGACTAGCGGGGGCACAGATACGCAGTATTTT. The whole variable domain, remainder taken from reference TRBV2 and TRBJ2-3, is EPEVTQTPSHQVTQMGQEVILRCVPISNHLYFYWYRQILGQKVEFLVSFYNNEISEKSEIFDDQFSVERPDGSNFTLKIRSTKLEDSAMYFCASRKTSGGTDTQYFGPGTRLTVL.

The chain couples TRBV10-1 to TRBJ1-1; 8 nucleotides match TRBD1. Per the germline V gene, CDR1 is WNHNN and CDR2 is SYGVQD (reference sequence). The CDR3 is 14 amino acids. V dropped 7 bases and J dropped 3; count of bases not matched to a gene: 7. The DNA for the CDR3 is TGCGCCAGCACCCCAGGGGGCTCGTACACTGAAGCTTTCTTT. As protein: CASTPGGSYTEAFF.